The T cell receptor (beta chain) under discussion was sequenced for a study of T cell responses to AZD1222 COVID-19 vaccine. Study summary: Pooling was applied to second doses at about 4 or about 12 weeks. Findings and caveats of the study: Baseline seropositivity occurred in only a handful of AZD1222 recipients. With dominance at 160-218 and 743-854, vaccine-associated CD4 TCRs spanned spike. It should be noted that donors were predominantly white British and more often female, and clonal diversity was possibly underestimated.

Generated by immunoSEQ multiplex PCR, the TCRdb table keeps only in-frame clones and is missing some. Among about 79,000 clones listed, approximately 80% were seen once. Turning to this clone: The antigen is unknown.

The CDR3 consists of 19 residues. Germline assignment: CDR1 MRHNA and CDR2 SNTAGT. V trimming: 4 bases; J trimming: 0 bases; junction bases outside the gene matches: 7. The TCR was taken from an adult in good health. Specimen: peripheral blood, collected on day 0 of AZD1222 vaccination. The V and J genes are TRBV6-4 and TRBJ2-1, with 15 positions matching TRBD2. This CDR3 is CASSATGTSGRRSYNEQFF. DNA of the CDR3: TGTGCCAGCAGTGCAACCGGGACTAGCGGGAGGCGCTCCTACAATGAGCAGTTCTTC.